These 19 T cell receptor beta chains were sequenced from one sample in a study of CD8+CD57+ T cells in acquired aplastic anemia. TCR beta VDJ combinations and CDR3 sequences were profiled from genomic DNA. TCRdb itself ran the reads through MiXCR, one entry per CDR3 protein. The profile shows about 270,000 distinct CDR3 sequences, less than 85% of them singletons. Sequencing was done on patients that had shown CD8+CD57+ cell expansion by flow cytometry. The specimen was sorted CD4+, CD8+, or CD8+CD57+ T cells (not recorded which) from PBMCs. These TCRs come from a human donor with aplastic anemia.

The chain is built from TRBV5-4 and TRBJ2-7; unclear D gene. This CDR3 spans 14 amino acids. Trimming took off 0 bases at V and 7 bases at J, with 14 bases between the two ends. Germline V gives CDR1 SGHNT, CDR2 YYREEE (reference sequence). The CDR3 loop is CASSLEADTWEQYV. DNA of the CDR3: TGTGCCAGCAGCTTGGAGGCGGATACGTGGGAGCAGTACGTC.

The chain is built from TRBV25-1 and TRBJ1-1, with D hard to call. Germline V gives CDR1 MGHDK, CDR2 SYGVNS. This CDR3 contains 13 residues. The germline V and J ends were trimmed by 5 bases and 6 bases, with 13 bases remaining between them. The CDR3 region has the DNA TGTGCCAGCAGTTTAAGTGCCGCGGCTGAAGCTTTCTTT. It is translated as CASSLSAAAEAFF.

Concerning this clonotype: One junction end disagrees with the germline gene, perhaps due to a read error. The gene calls are TRBV7-7 and TRBJ2-3, with D hard to call. This CDR3 contains 14 residues. Germline CDR1 SSHAT, CDR2 FNYEAQ (reference sequence). This chain's CDR3 is CASSLPAGPDKQYF. CDR3 sequence (DNA): TGTGCCAGTAGCTTACCGGCAGGTCCCGATAAGCAGTATTTT.

The chain uses TRBV7-8 and TRBJ2-1, with a possible D match to TRBD2 (6 bases). This CDR3 contains 16 residues. Germline lookup yields CDR1 SGHVS and CDR2 FQNEAQ. V shed 5 bases and J shed 8 bases, with 22 bases lying between them. DNA of the CDR3: TGTGCCAGCAGCCAAGCGGGCGGAACCGATCCGCATGAGCAGTTCTTC. Amino acids: CASSQAGGTDPHEQFF.

Turning to this clonotype: Germline and junction disagree at one end, which may indicate a read error. The genes are TRBV15 and TRBJ2-7; tentative D call: TRBD1 (7 bases). The CDR3 sequence is 14 residues long. From germline, CDR1 is LNHNV and CDR2 YYDKDF (reference sequence). CDR3 loop: CATRITGEDYEQHF. The CDR3 DNA follows: TGTGCCACCAGGATCACAGGGGAGGACTACGAGCAGCACTTC.

Regarding this clonotype: One end of the junction fails to match germline, which may point to a read error. The genes are TRBV7-9 and TRBJ2-3; D might be TRBD1 or TRBD2, each matching 6 bases. CDR3 length: 13 residues. The germline V gene encodes CDR1 SEHNR and CDR2 FQNEAQ (reference sequence). CDR3 amino acids: CASSDGGRDTPNF. CDR3 nucleotide sequence: TGTGCCAGCAGCGACGGGGGCAGAGATACGCCCAATTTT.

Remarks on this clonotype: Without the conserved terminal phenylalanine or tryptophan, this CDR3 likely stems from a read error. The DNA is omitted, as the CDR3 cannot be located on it reliably, and the CDR3 follows TCRdb's listing. The chain combines TRBV7-8 with TRBJ2-3; the table's D call of TRBD1 was not tested on the DNA. The germline gives CDR1 SGHVS, CDR2 FQNEAQ. Ends included, the CDR3 has 13 residues. CDR3 region: CASSLAGGPETYY.

The chain has TRBV9 and TRBJ2-3; 10 bases are a match to TRBD2. CDR1 is SGDLS, CDR2 YYNGEE, per germline. J gave up 6 bases and V 4 bases, and 11 bases lay outside the gene matches. This CDR3 comprises 16 residues. CDR3 amino acids: CASSLGSSGGSDTQYF. CDR3 nucleotides: TGTGCCAGCAGCCTTGGGAGTAGCGGGGGGTCGGATACGCAGTATTTT.

The sample holds many counts of this clonotype. This rearrangement joins TRBV3-1 to TRBJ2-5; D gene uncertain. The V gene's germline CDR1 is LGHDT and CDR2 YNNKEL (reference sequence). V lost 0 bases, J lost 2 bases, and 7 bases lay in between. CDR3 size: 14 residues. The DNA of the CDR3 is TGTGCCAGCAGCCAAGAAAACAGACAAGAGACCCAGTACTTC. It codes for CASSQENRQETQYF.

The chain links TRBV24-1 to TRBJ2-1, with D tentatively TRBD1 (6 bases). Germline-derived CDR1 and CDR2 are KGHDR and SFDVKD. This CDR3 is 17 amino acids long. V was shortened by 9 bases and J by 6 bases, with 26 bases between the two germline ends. The CDR3 region has the DNA TGTGCCACCTTGGCAGGGGACACCCAGAATCCCATCAATGAGCAGTTCTTC. It encodes CATLAGDTQNPINEQFF.

The table lists this clonotype with a count of one. A much more abundant neighbour one base away suggests this may be a read error. CDR3 amino acids: CASSRDGQSNQPQHF. The CDR3, as DNA: TGTGCCAGCAGCAGAGACGGACAAAGCAATCAGCCCCAGCATTTT. V gene TRBV6-5 combines with J gene TRBJ1-5; the D gene is possibly TRBD1 (5 bases). CDR3 length equals 15 residues. With 6 bases removed from V and 1 base from J, the gap between germline ends came to 13 bases. CDR1 is MNHEY, CDR2 SVGAGI, per germline.

This chain links TRBV5-1 with TRBJ2-5; TRBD2 matches at 10 bases. V trimming: 4 bases; J trimming: 0 bases; junction bases outside the gene matches: 3. Germline V lookup: CDR1 SGHRS, CDR2 YFSETQ. The CDR3 spans 15 residues. The CDR3 is CASSPLAGDQETQYF. DNA for the CDR3: TGCGCCAGCAGCCCTCTAGCGGGGGACCAAGAGACCCAGTACTTC.

The V and J genes are TRBV15 and TRBJ2-1; D gene uncertain. CDR3 length: 11 amino acids. The V and J ends lost 1 base and 9 bases respectively, with 4 bases between them. Germline V gene data show CDR1 as LNHNV and CDR2 as YYDKDF (reference sequence). In DNA, the CDR3 is TGTGCCACCAGCAGAGTATCTGAGCAGTTCTTC. As protein: CATSRVSEQFF.

This clonotype was counted a single time. The germline gene is not matched at one end of the junction; a read error may be the cause. V usage is TRBV7-8 and J usage is TRBJ2-1, with D maybe TRBD2 (7 bases). The CDR3 consists of 13 residues. Germline CDR1 SGHVS, CDR2 FQNEAQ. CDR3 DNA sequence: TGTGCCAGCAGCTTAGGGGGGGGCGTCACAGAGACCTTC. It encodes CASSLGGGVTETF.

In its sample, this clonotype was seen many times. The V and J genes are TRBV28 and TRBJ2-1; TRBD1 matches at 8 bases. V gave up 4 bases and J gave up 6 bases; unmatched junction bases: 8. The CDR3 covers 15 residues. Germline CDR1 and CDR2: MDHEN and SYDVKM. This CDR3 is CASSYGQGTSNEQFF. For the CDR3, the DNA is TGTGCCAGCAGTTATGGACAGGGAACATCCAATGAGCAGTTCTTC.

This chain uses TRBV7-3 with TRBJ2-3; the D gene is possibly TRBD1 (6 bases). The CDR3 spans 14 residues. Germline loops: CDR1 SGHTA, CDR2 FQGTGA. Deletions cut 7 bases from V and 12 bases from J, with 23 bases between. CDR3 nucleotide sequence: TGTGCCAGCACAATACAGGGAAACGCCGTTGAACAGTATTTT. Translating it yields CASTIQGNAVEQYF.

With respect to this clonotype: At one end, the junction sequence differs from germline, possibly due to a read error. The chain carries TRBV7-6 and TRBJ1-2, with D possibly matching TRBD1 (6 bases). Germline-derived CDR1 and CDR2 are SGHVS and FNYEAQ. The CDR3 consists of 13 residues. This CDR3 reads CASSAATGSEATF. The CDR3 DNA sequence: TGTGCCAGCAGCGCCGCTACAGGGAGTGAAGCTACCTTT.

CDR3 bases: TGTGCCAGCAGCCCAAGCGCGGGGGCCTCCAATGAGCAGTTCTTC. Amino acid sequence: CASSPSAGASNEQFF. V gene TRBV9 combines with J gene TRBJ2-1, with a weak D call TRBD2 (7 bases). V gave up 4 bases and J gave up 6 bases, with 17 bases separating them. CDR1 and CDR2 (germline): SGDLS, YYNGEE. The CDR3 consists of 15 residues.

As concerns this clonotype: The junction departs from germline at one end; a sequencing error may be responsible. V and J are TRBV7-8 and TRBJ2-3; D may be TRBD1 (6 bases). The CDR3 is 14 residues long. Per the germline V gene, CDR1 is SGHVS and CDR2 is FQNEAQ. CDR3 residues: CASSFPPDRTALSF. The CDR3 coding sequence is TGTGCCAGCAGCTTTCCTCCAGACCGGACAGCGCTTTCCTTT. Filled out from reference TRBV7-8 and TRBJ2-3, the complete variable domain reads GAGVSQSPRYKVAKRGQDVALRCDPISGHVSLFWYQQALGQGPEFLTYFQNEAQLDKSGLPSDRFFAERPEGSVSTLKIQRTQQEDSAVYLCASSFPPDRTALSFGPGTRLTVL.